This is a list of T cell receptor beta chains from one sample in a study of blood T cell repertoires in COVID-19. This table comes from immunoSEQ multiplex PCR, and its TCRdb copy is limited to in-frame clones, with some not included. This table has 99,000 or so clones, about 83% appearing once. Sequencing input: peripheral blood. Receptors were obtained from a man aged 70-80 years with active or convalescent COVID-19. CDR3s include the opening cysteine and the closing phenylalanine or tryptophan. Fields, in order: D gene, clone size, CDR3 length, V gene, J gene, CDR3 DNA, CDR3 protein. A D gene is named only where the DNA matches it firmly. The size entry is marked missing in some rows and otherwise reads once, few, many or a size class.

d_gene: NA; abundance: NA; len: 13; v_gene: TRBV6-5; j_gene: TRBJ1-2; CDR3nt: TGTGCCAGCAGTCGGGGACATAACTATGGCTACACCTTC; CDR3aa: CASSRGHNYGYTF
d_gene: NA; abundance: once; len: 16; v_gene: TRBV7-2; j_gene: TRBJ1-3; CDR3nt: TGTGCCAGCAGCTTAGGCCAGTGGAGCTCTGGAAACACCATATATTTT; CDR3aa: CASSLGQWSSGNTIYF
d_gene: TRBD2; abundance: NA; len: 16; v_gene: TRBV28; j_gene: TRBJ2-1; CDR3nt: TGTGCCAGCAGTCCACCGACTAGCGGGGGCTACAATGAGCAGTTCTTC; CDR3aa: CASSPPTSGGYNEQFF
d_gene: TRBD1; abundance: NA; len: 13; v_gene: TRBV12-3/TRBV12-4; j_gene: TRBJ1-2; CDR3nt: TGTGCCAGCAGCACGACAGGGGAGGATGGCTACACCTTC; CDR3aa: CASSTTGEDGYTF
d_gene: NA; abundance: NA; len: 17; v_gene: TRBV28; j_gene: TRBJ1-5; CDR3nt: TGTGCCAGCCGAAGAGTCACCGGGACACATCACGATCAGCCCCAGCATTTT; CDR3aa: CASRRVTGTHHDQPQHF
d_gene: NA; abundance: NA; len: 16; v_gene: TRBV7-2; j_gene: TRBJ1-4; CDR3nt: TGTGCCAGCAGCCCAAGCTTGGGGGCAGGTGATGAAAAACTGTTTTTT; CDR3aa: CASSPSLGAGDEKLFF
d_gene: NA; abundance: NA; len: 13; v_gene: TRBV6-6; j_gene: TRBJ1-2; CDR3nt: TGTGCCAGCAGTTACACGACAGACTATGGCTACACCTTC; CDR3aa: CASSYTTDYGYTF
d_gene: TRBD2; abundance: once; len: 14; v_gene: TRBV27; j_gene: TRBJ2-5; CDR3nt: TGTGCCAGCAGCCTAGCGGGGGTCCAAGAGACCCAGTACTTC; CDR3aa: CASSLAGVQETQYF
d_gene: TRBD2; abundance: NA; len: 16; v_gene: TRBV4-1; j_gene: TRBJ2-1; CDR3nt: TGCGCCAGCAGCCCTGGACGGGGGGGCTCCTACAATGAGCAGTTCTTC; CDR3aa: CASSPGRGGSYNEQFF
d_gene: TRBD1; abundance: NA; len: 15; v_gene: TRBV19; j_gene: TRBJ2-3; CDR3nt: TGTGCCAGTAGTATTGGGACAGGGGACACAGATACGCAGTATTTT; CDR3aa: CASSIGTGDTDTQYF
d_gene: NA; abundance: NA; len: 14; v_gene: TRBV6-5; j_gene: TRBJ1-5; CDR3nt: TGTGCCAGCACCAGTGACAGTCACAATCAGCCCCAGCATTTT; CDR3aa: CASTSDSHNQPQHF
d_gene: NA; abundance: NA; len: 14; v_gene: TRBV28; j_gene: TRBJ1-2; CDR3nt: TGTGAGGCAAGACCAAACCTTCAGGAGGATGGCTACACCTTC; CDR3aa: CEARPNLQEDGYTF
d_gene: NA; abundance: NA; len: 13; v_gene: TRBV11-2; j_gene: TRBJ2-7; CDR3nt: TGTGCCAGCAGCCCTGTTTATTCCTACGAGCAGTACTTC; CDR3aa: CASSPVYSYEQYF
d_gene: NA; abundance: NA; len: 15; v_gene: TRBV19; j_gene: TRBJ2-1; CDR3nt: TGTGCCAGTAGTGGGTGGGAGAACCCCCACAATGAGCAGTTCTTC; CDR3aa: CASSGWENPHNEQFF
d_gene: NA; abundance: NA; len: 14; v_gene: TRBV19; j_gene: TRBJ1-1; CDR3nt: TGTGCCAGTCAAGAGGTTGCCCGACGGACTGAAGCTTTCTTT; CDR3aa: CASQEVARRTEAFF
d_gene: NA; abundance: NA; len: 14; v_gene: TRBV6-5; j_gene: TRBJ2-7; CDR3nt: TGTGCCAGCAGTCCCCAGGGAGGTTTCTACGAGCAGTACTTC; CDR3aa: CASSPQGGFYEQYF
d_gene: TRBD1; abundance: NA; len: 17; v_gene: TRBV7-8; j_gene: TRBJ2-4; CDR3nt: TGTGCCAGCAGCTTCGTGGGACAGTCCTTAGCCAAAAACATTCAGTACTTC; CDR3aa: CASSFVGQSLAKNIQYF
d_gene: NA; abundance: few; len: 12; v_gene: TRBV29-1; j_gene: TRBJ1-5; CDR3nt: TGCAGCGTTGGGGCAGGAAATCAGCCCCAGCATTTT; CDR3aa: CSVGAGNQPQHF
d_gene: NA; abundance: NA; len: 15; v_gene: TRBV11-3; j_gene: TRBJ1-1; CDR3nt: TGTGCCAGCAGCTTAGGTACAGGGCTGAACACTGAAGCTTTCTTT; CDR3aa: CASSLGTGLNTEAFF
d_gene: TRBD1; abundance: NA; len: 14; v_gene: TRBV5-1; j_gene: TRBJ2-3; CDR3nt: TGCGCCAGCAGTCAAGACAGGGGGGCAGATACGCAGTATTTT; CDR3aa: CASSQDRGADTQYF
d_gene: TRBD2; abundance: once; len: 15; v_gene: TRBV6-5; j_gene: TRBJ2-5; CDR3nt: TGTGCCAGCAGCCGGGATTCTAGCGGGGCAGAGACCCAGTACTTC; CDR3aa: CASSRDSSGAETQYF
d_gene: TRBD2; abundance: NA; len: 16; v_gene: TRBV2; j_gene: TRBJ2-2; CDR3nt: TGTGCCAGCAGTGTTCCGGGACTAGCGGTCACCGGGGAGCTGTTTTTT; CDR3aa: CASSVPGLAVTGELFF
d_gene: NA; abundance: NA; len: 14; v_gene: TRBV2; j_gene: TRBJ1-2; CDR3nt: TGTGCCAGCAGACCCAGGACAGATAACTATGGCTACACCTTC; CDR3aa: CASRPRTDNYGYTF
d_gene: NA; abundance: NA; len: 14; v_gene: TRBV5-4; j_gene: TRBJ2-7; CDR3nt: TGTGCCAGCAGCTTGGGACTACCAGCCTACGAGCAGTACTTC; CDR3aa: CASSLGLPAYEQYF
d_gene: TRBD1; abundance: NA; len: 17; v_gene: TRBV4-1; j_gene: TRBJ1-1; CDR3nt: TGCGCCAGCAGCCAAGTCCTAAGCTCGGACAGGAAGACTGAAGCTTTCTTT; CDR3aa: CASSQVLSSDRKTEAFF
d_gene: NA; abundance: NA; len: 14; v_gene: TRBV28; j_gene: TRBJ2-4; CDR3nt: TGTGCCAGCAGTTTCCCCCAGGGTCGGAACATTCAGTACTTC; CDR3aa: CASSFPQGRNIQYF
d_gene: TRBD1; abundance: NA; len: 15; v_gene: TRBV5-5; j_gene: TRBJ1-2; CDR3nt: TGTGCCAGCAGCAATTCGGGACAGGGGGCCATGGGCTACACCTTC; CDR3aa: CASSNSGQGAMGYTF
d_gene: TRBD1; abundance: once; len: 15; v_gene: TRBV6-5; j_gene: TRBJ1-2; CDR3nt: TGTGCCAGCAGTTCTCCGGGACAGGGGGTCTATGGCTACACCTTC; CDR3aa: CASSSPGQGVYGYTF
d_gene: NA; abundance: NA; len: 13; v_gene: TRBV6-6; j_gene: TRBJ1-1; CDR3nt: TGTGCCAGCAGTTACGGCGGGAACACTGAAGCTTTCTTT; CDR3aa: CASSYGGNTEAFF
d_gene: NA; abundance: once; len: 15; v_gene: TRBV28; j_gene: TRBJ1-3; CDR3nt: TGTGCCAGCATTACAGGACCTTTCTCTGGAAACACCATATATTTT; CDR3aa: CASITGPFSGNTIYF